This T cell receptor (beta chain) was sequenced during a study of control samples from healthy donors and cancer patients. Sequenced by immunoSEQ multiplex PCR; TCRdb stores in-frame clones only, minus some. The data hold fewer than 110,000 clones, with roughly 90% observed a single time. Germline V CDR1 and CDR2: GTSNPN, SVGIG (reference sequence). This CDR3 spans 15 amino acids. The V end lost 2 bases, the J end lost 5 bases, and 18 bases lay between the germline ends. The sequencing sample was made of PBMCs. This sequence was found in a man in his 60s with lung cancer. V is TRBV30 and J is TRBJ2-5; a possible D gene is TRBD2 (7 bases). CDR3: CAWSFLRGSGETQYF. CDR3 DNA sequence: TGTGCCTGGAGTTTCCTCAGGGGTAGCGGGGAGACCCAGTACTTC. The variable domain in full, completed from reference TRBV30 and TRBJ2-5, reads SQTIHQWPATLVQPVGSPLSLECTVEGTSNPNLYWYRQAAGRGLQLLFYSVGIGQISSEVPQNLSASRPQDRQFILSSKKLLLSDSGFYLCAWSFLRGSGETQYFGPGTRLLVL.